This T cell receptor (beta chain) was sequenced in a study of shared clonotypes between healthy human individuals. Naive CD8 cells comprised CD45RO-negative, CCR7-positively selected cells, excluding terminally differentiated effector memory CD45RA+ cells. Only in-frame clones appear in the TCRdb table, and some are missing; sequencing was by immunoSEQ multiplex PCR. The data show hundreds of thousands of clones, around 96% seen once. The germline gives CDR1 SEHNR, CDR2 FQNEAQ (reference sequence). The CDR3 spans 17 residues. With 5 bases clipped from V and 3 bases from J, the junction kept 11 bases outside the gene matches.

The sequence derives from a woman aged 25 to 39 in good health. This chain uses TRBV7-9 with TRBJ2-7, with 12 bases lining up with TRBD2. Sequencing was done on a sample of naive CD8+ T cells sorted from blood. This chain's CDR3 is CASSPSGTSGYFYEQYF. The CDR3 DNA sequence: TGTGCCAGCAGCCCTTCGGGGACTAGCGGGTACTTCTACGAGCAGTACTTC.